The sequence of this TCR beta chain was determined in a study of a mutant IDH1 vaccine in newly diagnosed glioma. Study in general: Patients were given eight vaccinations, scheduled in weeks 1, 3, 5, 7, 11, 15, 19 and 23. Patients previously underwent radiotherapy, temozolomide, or both, and most underwent both.

Measured with immunoSEQ multiplex PCR; TCRdb has only the in-frame clones, and not every one. The data contain approximately 61,000 clones, 84% of them seen just once; the ten biggest clones take up 6.5% to 8.5%. With respect to this clone: Its antigen is unknown.

Germline V gives CDR1 SGDLS, CDR2 YYNGEE. This CDR3 region has 14 residues. Trimming took 6 bases from V and 6 from J, leaving 15 bases between them. Time point described: week 5, during vaccination. In every dose of vaccine, 300 ug of mutant IDH1 20-mer peptide was given alongside topical imiquimod. Here the sequenced sample was PBMCs, taken from a glioma patient whose treatment included an IDH1 peptide vaccine. The J gene is TRBJ2-2, the V gene TRBV9, with D possibly being TRBD1 (7 bases). The TCR was taken from a woman between 45 and 65 years old with glioma. CDR3: CASKAGGGSGELFF. CDR3 DNA sequence: TGTGCCAGCAAGGCAGGGGGAGGTTCCGGGGAGCTGTTTTTT. Full variable domain (missing parts from reference TRBV9 and TRBJ2-2): DSGVTQTPKHLITATGQRVTLRCSPRSGDLSVYWYQQSLDQGLQFLIQYYNGEERAKGNILERFSAQQFPDLHSELNLSSLELGDSALYFCASKAGGGSGELFFGEGSRLTVL.